This T cell receptor beta chain came from a study of blood T cell repertoires in COVID-19. As for the study in general: There were acute and convalescent COVID-19 samples, and they came from the United States, Italy and Spain.

CDR3 size: 16 residues. With 0 bases removed from V and 7 bases from J, the gap between germline ends came to 18 bases. Germline CDR1 LGHNA, CDR2 YNFKEQ. Profiling relied on immunoSEQ multiplex PCR, and the TCRdb table lists in-frame clones only, not all of them. The sample has 250,000 to 300,000 clones; approximately 90% are singletons. Clinical histories supplied by participants themselves formed the basis of cohort assignment. The receptor was isolated from a man in his forties who had recovered from COVID-19. What was sequenced was PBMCs or T cells enriched from blood (not recorded which). V and J are TRBV4-2 and TRBJ1-1; maybe TRBD1 (5 bases). The CDR3: CASSQDNTPGVDEAFF. DNA for the CDR3: TGTGCCAGCAGCCAAGACAATACTCCGGGGGTGGATGAAGCTTTCTTT.